The 16 T cell receptor beta chains below were found in one sample sequenced in a study of Ad26.COV2.S vaccination and SARS-CoV-2 variants. Documented treatment: approximately 18 received Ad26.COV2.S at low or high dose, single or two shots; 5 received placebo; per-sample allocation not given. Sampling happened 63 days after the first vaccine or placebo injection. Measured with immunoSEQ multiplex PCR; TCRdb has only the in-frame clones, and not every one. The table records some 270,000 clones, around 90% of them present only once. Sequencing was performed on peripheral blood, taken in a trial of Ad26.COV2.S vaccine versus placebo. These receptors all come from a person between 18 and 60 years old who received the Ad26.COV2.S COVID-19 vaccine or a placebo.

The chain links TRBV6-5 to TRBJ2-7, with D unresolved. Trimming shortened V by 0 bases and J by 2 bases, and 14 bases separated the two germline ends. The germline CDR1 and CDR2 sequences are MNHEY and SVGAGI. The CDR3 is 16 residues long. The DNA for the CDR3 is TGTGCCAGCAGTTACTCCAGTCGGCAGGTGACCTACGAGCAGTACTTC. This translates into CASSYSSRQVTYEQYF.

This clone was observed a single time. The V and J genes are TRBV5-6 and TRBJ1-1, with D uncertain. The V gene lost 2 bases and the J gene lost 5 bases, with 10 bases spanning the gap. The CDR3 has 13 residues. Germline CDR1 is SGHDT and CDR2 is YYEEEE. The CDR3 nucleotides are TGTGCCAGCAGCTTCGGGTTAGGGACTGAAGCTTTCTTT. This codes for CASSFGLGTEAFF.

J is TRBJ2-2 and V is TRBV6-5; a weak D match, TRBD2 (5 bases). The CDR3 has 14 amino acids. Germline CDR1 MNHEY, CDR2 SVGAGI. With 3 bases removed from V and 8 bases from J, the gap between germline ends came to 13 bases. CDR3 in amino acids: CASSYFVGVGELFF. The DNA for the CDR3 is TGTGCCAGCAGTTATTTCGTGGGAGTGGGGGAGCTGTTTTTT.

CDR3 region: CASSESIRVEEKLFF. CDR3 DNA: TGTGCCAGCAGTGAATCAATTCGGGTAGAGGAAAAACTGTTTTTT. The chain is built from TRBV25-1 and TRBJ1-4, with D hard to call. Germline V gene lookup returns CDR1 MGHDK and CDR2 SYGVNS. CDR3 size: 15 residues. Between the trimmed V and J ends, which lost 1 base and 8 bases, there was a span of 14 bases.

This sequence joins TRBV6-4 and TRBJ2-1, with 9 nucleotides matching TRBD2. Trimming took 0 bases from V and 6 from J; bases not matched to a gene: 3. The CDR3 sequence is 15 residues long. Germline CDR1 and CDR2: MRHNA and SNTAGT. This CDR3 is CASSDSAGGINEQFF. The CDR3 region has the DNA TGTGCCAGCAGTGACTCGGCGGGAGGGATCAATGAGCAGTTCTTC.

V usage is TRBV6-5 and J usage is TRBJ2-1, with D unresolved. Germline V lookup: CDR1 MNHEY, CDR2 SVGAGI. This CDR3 has 14 amino acids. Trimming left V 6 bases short and J 2 bases short, with 11 bases between. The CDR3 DNA reads TGTGCCAGCAGAGGAACATTGACCTACAATGAGCAGTTCTTC. This gives the protein CASRGTLTYNEQFF.

The genes are TRBV5-6 and TRBJ1-5; D unresolved. The CDR3 is 14 residues long. The germline V gene has CDR1 SGHDT and CDR2 YYEEEE. With 0 bases removed from V and 5 bases from J, the gap between germline ends came to 9 bases. The CDR3 here is CASSLGNRYQPQHF. CDR3 coding DNA: TGTGCCAGCAGCTTGGGTAACAGATATCAGCCCCAGCATTTT. The full variable domain, in which reference TRBV5-6 and TRBJ1-5 provide the parts outside the CDR3, is DAGVTQSPTHLIKTRGQQVTLRCSPKSGHDTVSWYQQALGQGPQFIFQYYEEEERQRGNFPDRFSGHQFPNYSSELNVNALLLGDSALYLCASSLGNRYQPQHFGDGTRLSIL.

The V call is TRBV19, the J call TRBJ2-2; possible D gene TRBD2, 6 bases. The CDR3 spans 16 residues. CDR1 is LNHDA, CDR2 SQIVND, per germline (reference sequence). Trimming stripped 7 bases from V and 6 bases from J, with 21 bases between. The CDR3 nucleotides read TGTGCCAGTACAAACGTGCGGGACTTCCCCTCCGGGGAGCTGTTTTTT. Amino acid sequence: CASTNVRDFPSGELFF.

Turning to this clone: The junction differs from germline at one of its ends, possibly a read error. This rearrangement joins TRBV10-2 to TRBJ2-5, with D possibly called TRBD1 or TRBD2 (5 bases each). The CDR3 is 16 amino acids. Germline CDR1 WSHSY, CDR2 SAAADI. In DNA, the CDR3 is TGCGCCAGCAGTGACGCCGGGACGGTGGGTCGAGAGTCCCAGTACTTC. Translation gives CASSDAGTVGRESQYF.

V and J are TRBV5-1 and TRBJ2-7, with D perhaps given as TRBD1 or TRBD2 (5 bases each). Trimming cost V 1 base and J 3 bases, with 14 bases left between them. The germline CDR1 and CDR2 sequences are SGHRS and YFSETQ. This CDR3 spans 15 amino acids. The CDR3 sequence: CASSLKRWGYYEQYF. DNA of the CDR3: TGCGCCAGCAGCTTGAAACGCTGGGGGTACTACGAGCAGTACTTC.

DNA for the CDR3: TGTGCCAGCAGTGGTGGACAGCATGGCTACACCTTC. As protein: CASSGGQHGYTF. V is TRBV27 and J is TRBJ1-2, with TRBD1 as a possible D gene (6 bases). CDR3 size: 12 residues. V lost 5 bases and J 6 bases, leaving 10 bases between the germline ends. CDR1 is MNHEY, CDR2 SMNVEV, per germline (reference sequence).

The CDR3 loop is CASSPVTGNTEAFF. The CDR3 DNA follows: TGTGCCAGCAGCCCAGTTACAGGGAACACTGAAGCTTTCTTT. V usage is TRBV3-1 (or the pseudogene TRBV3-2) and J usage is TRBJ1-1; possibly TRBD1 for D (5 bases). CDR3 length equals 14 residues. Germline CDR1 and CDR2: LGHDT and YNNKEL (reference sequence). Deletions cut 4 bases from V and 1 base from J, with 10 bases between.

As for this clone: This sample includes further DNA sequences coding for the same CDR3. The rearrangement links TRBV3-1 (or the pseudogene TRBV3-2) to TRBJ2-2; no definite D call. The germline V gene encodes CDR1 LGHDT and CDR2 YNNKEL (reference sequence). The CDR3 spans 13 residues. V lost 1 base to trimming and J lost 5 bases, with 5 bases between them. CDR3 nucleotides: TGTGCCAGCAGCCAAGTTGGGACCGGGGAGCTGTTTTTT. Protein sequence: CASSQVGTGELFF.

In this sample, this clone turned up a few times. V and J are TRBV7-2 and TRBJ1-6; D gene ambiguous. V lost 1 base, J lost 11 bases, and 12 bases lay in between. The germline V gene has CDR1 SGHTA and CDR2 FQGNSA. The CDR3 sequence is 14 residues long. This chain's CDR3 is CASSLGVLSAPLHF. The CDR3 region has the DNA TGTGCCAGCAGCTTAGGTGTACTTTCTGCACCCCTCCACTTT.

V usage is TRBV18 and J usage is TRBJ2-3; D perhaps matches TRBD1 (6 bases). CDR1 and CDR2 from the germline V gene are KGHSH and LQKENI. The germline V and J ends were trimmed by 1 base and 11 bases, with 10 bases remaining between them. The CDR3 loop spans 12 amino acids. In nucleotides, the CDR3 is TGTGCCAGCTCACCACAGGGGGACGGGCAGTATTTT. As protein: CASSPQGDGQYF. The variable domain in full, completed from reference TRBV18 and TRBJ2-3, reads NAGVMQNPRHLVRRRGQEARLRCSPMKGHSHVYWYRQLPEEGLKFMVYLQKENIIDESGMPKERFSAEFPKEGPSILRIQQVVRGDSAAYFCASSPQGDGQYFGPGTRLTVL.

Note on this clone: One junction end disagrees with the germline gene, perhaps due to a read error. The CDR3 is CASSHRQGDNVLTF. The CDR3 nucleotides read TGTGCCAGCAGCCACCGACAGGGGGACAACGTCCTGACTTTC. The chain employs TRBV5-6 and TRBJ2-6, with TRBD1 identical over 9 bases. Per germline, CDR1 SGHDT and CDR2 YYEEEE. CDR3 length: 14 amino acids.